A single sample gave rise to the 27 T cell receptor beta chains below, sequenced in a study of diagnostic markers for celiac disease. TCRdb reanalyzed the reads and collapses them to one entry per CDR3 protein, without DNA. The table for this sample gives some 4,000 distinct CDR3 sequences. The sample consisted of either unsorted cells or a sorted T cell fraction (not recorded which). These receptors were collected from a human donor. This table probably holds off-target reads from a library built for another chain.

The chain employs TRBV4-3 and TRBJ2-7; lacking DNA, the TRBD1 call made by TCRdb goes unchecked. Germline V gene lookup returns CDR1 LGHNA and CDR2 YSLEER. The CDR3 sequence is 14 residues long. The CDR3 here is CASSQEKVLAPQYF.

Considering frequency, this clonotype is medium-sized. This chain connects TRBV10-3 to TRBJ1-1. The germline V gene has CDR1 ENHRY and CDR2 SYGVKD. The CDR3 runs 12 residues. This chain's CDR3 is CAISESTAQAFF.

This rearrangement joins TRBV30 to TRBJ2-7; TCRdb returns TRBD1, unconfirmable since there is no DNA. Germline V CDR1 and CDR2: GTSNPN, SVGIG (reference sequence). The CDR3 is made up of 15 amino acids. This chain's CDR3 is CASSFRQGASYEQYF.

The chain uses TRBV11-2 and TRBJ1-1; TCRdb's assignment of TRBD1 cannot be checked, as there is no DNA. The CDR3 is 15 residues long. Germline CDR1 and CDR2: SGHAT and FQNNGV. This CDR3 is CASSLEAGRDTEAFF.

This clonotype is classed as medium-sized by frequency. The gene calls are TRBV6-1 and TRBJ2-5; TCRdb outputs TRBD1, but without DNA this stays unchecked. Per the germline V gene, CDR1 is MNHNS and CDR2 is SASEGT. This CDR3 is built from 17 residues. The CDR3 protein is CASSEVGTGPRSETQYF.

This chain connects TRBV28 to TRBJ1-6. The CDR3 has 16 amino acids. Germline V CDR1 and CDR2: MDHEN, SYDVKM. The CDR3 reads CASSLLAMRGNSPLHF.

V usage is TRBV30 and J usage is TRBJ1-1; checking the TCRdb D call of TRBD1 is not possible without DNA. CDR3 length: 13 residues. Germline V gene lookup returns CDR1 GTSNPN and CDR2 SVGIG (reference sequence). This CDR3 reads CAWNRGQNTEAFF.

The chain employs TRBV5-3 and TRBJ1-1; TCRdb indicates TRBD1, and absent DNA this call remains unverified. TRBV5-3 is marked as an open reading frame, function uncertain. CDR3 length equals 20 residues. This CDR3 reads CARSLTLGGTVSGLNTEAFF.

The V gene is TRBV19, the J gene TRBJ2-2. Germline V gives CDR1 LNHDA, CDR2 SQIVND (reference sequence). The CDR3 is made up of 11 amino acids. This CDR3 is CAAEGSGELFF.

The rearrangement uses TRBV10-2 and TRBJ2-1. Per the germline V gene, CDR1 is WSHSY and CDR2 is SAAADI. The CDR3 length is 14 residues. CDR3 in amino acids: CASSFYEEYNEQFF.

The chain is built from TRBV28 and TRBJ2-5. This CDR3 comprises 13 residues. Germline CDR1 is MDHEN and CDR2 is SYDVKM. CDR3 protein: CASSGSYSETQYF.

According to its frequency, this clonotype is medium-sized. The chain recombines TRBV29-1 with TRBJ1-1. CDR1 and CDR2 from the germline V gene are SQVTM and ANQGSEA. The CDR3 extends over 14 amino acids. CDR3 sequence reads: CSASLGSLNTEAFF. Looking up the rest from reference TRBV29-1 and TRBJ1-1 gives the full variable domain: SAVISQKPSRDICQRGTSLTIQCQVDSQVTMMFWYRQQPGQSLTLIATANQGSEATYESGFVIDKFPISRPNLTFSTLTVSNMSPEDSSIYLCSASLGSLNTEAFFGQGTRLTVV.

This clonotype is identified as medium-sized from frequency. J is TRBJ2-7 and V is TRBV20-1; the D gene TCRdb calls, TRBD2, cannot be checked with no DNA. The CDR3 is 15 residues long. Germline CDR1 is DFQATT and CDR2 is SNEGSKA (reference sequence). The CDR3 loop is CSARVPRTSGYEQYF.

This clonotype counts as large by frequency. The chain has TRBV4-3 and TRBJ2-2; the D call of TRBD2 rests on TCRdb alone, since no DNA is present to check it. Per the germline V gene, CDR1 is LGHNA and CDR2 is YSLEER. This CDR3 spans 18 amino acids. The CDR3 is CASSQEIRAGRVTGELFF.

This chain's CDR3 is CASSYSISYGYTF. The chain links TRBV6-2 or TRBV6-3 to TRBJ1-2. The CDR3 has 13 amino acids. Germline V CDR1 and CDR2: MNHEY, SVGEGT.

The rearrangement joins TRBV6-5 to TRBJ2-3; TCRdb proposes TRBD1, but this gene call is untestable without DNA. CDR3 length equals 15 residues. In germline, CDR1 is MNHEY, CDR2 SVGAGI. The CDR3 sequence is CASSIRQGRTDTQYF.

This clonotype is deemed large by its frequency. V is TRBV7-2 and J is TRBJ1-2. The CDR3 runs 15 residues. CDR1 and CDR2 from the germline V gene are SGHTA and FQGNSA. CDR3 amino acids: CASSSGGGAYYGYTF.

The V gene is TRBV5-1, the J gene TRBJ2-4; TCRdb reports TRBD1, a call that lacks DNA to check it against. The CDR3 is 14 amino acids. Germline V gene data show CDR1 as SGHRS and CDR2 as YFSETQ. CDR3 protein: CASSLGNDRDVQYF. Supplemented by reference TRBV5-1 and TRBJ2-4, the full variable domain reads KAGVTQTPRYLIKTRGQQVTLSCSPISGHRSVSWYQQTPGQGLQFLFEYFSETQRNKGNFPGRFSGRQFSNSRSEMNVSTLELGDSALYLCASSLGNDRDVQYFGAGTRLSVL.

The genes are TRBV11-3 and TRBJ2-7; the TRBD1 assignment by TCRdb is unverifiable without DNA. Germline V gene sequence: CDR1 SGHNT, CDR2 YENEEA. The CDR3 spans 14 residues. CDR3 sequence reads: CATPKGQNPHEQYF.

This clonotype counts as large by frequency. The gene calls are TRBV28 and TRBJ1-4; the D call of TRBD1 rests on TCRdb alone, since no DNA is present to check it. Germline V CDR1 and CDR2: MDHEN, SYDVKM. The CDR3 length is 13 residues. CDR3 region: CASSLVGDEKLFF.

The chain links TRBV27 to TRBJ2-5; TCRdb gives TRBD2 as the D gene, but with no DNA this cannot be confirmed. CDR3 length: 13 amino acids. The germline V gene encodes CDR1 MNHEY and CDR2 SMNVEV (reference sequence). The CDR3 loop reads CASRVGLIGTQYF.

The chain employs TRBV2 and TRBJ2-1; TCRdb indicates TRBD2, and absent DNA this call remains unverified. The CDR3 totals 13 residues. Germline V lookup: CDR1 SNHLY, CDR2 FYNNEI. This CDR3 reads CACERETYNEQFF.

The chain couples TRBV11-2 to TRBJ1-1; absent DNA, TCRdb's TRBD1 call cannot be checked. Germline V gene data show CDR1 as SGHAT and CDR2 as FQNNGV. The CDR3 totals 13 residues. CDR3 sequence reads: CASSLGGQPGALF.

By frequency, this clonotype is medium-sized. J is TRBJ1-5 and V is TRBV5-1; there is no DNA to check the TCRdb D call of TRBD1. The CDR3 length is 14 residues. Germline assignment: CDR1 SGHRS and CDR2 YFSETQ. CDR3 amino acids: CASAAGGGDQPQHF.

V is TRBV28 and J is TRBJ1-1; TCRdb lists TRBD1, though no DNA is available to test this call. The length of the CDR3 is 15 residues. Germline CDR1 is MDHEN and CDR2 is SYDVKM. The CDR3 protein is CASTLGTGMNTEAFF.

Judged by frequency, this clonotype is medium-sized. The chain's CDR3 is CASTDYYYNEQFF. The rearrangement uses TRBV12-3 or TRBV12-4 and TRBJ2-1; as DNA is missing, the TRBD2 call by TCRdb cannot be tested. The CDR3 runs to 13 residues.

The chain is built from TRBV6-5 and TRBJ2-1; TCRdb lists TRBD1, though no DNA is available to test this call. Germline V gives CDR1 MNHEY, CDR2 SVGAGI. The length of the CDR3 is 16 residues. The CDR3 is CASSAGLASSYNEQFF.